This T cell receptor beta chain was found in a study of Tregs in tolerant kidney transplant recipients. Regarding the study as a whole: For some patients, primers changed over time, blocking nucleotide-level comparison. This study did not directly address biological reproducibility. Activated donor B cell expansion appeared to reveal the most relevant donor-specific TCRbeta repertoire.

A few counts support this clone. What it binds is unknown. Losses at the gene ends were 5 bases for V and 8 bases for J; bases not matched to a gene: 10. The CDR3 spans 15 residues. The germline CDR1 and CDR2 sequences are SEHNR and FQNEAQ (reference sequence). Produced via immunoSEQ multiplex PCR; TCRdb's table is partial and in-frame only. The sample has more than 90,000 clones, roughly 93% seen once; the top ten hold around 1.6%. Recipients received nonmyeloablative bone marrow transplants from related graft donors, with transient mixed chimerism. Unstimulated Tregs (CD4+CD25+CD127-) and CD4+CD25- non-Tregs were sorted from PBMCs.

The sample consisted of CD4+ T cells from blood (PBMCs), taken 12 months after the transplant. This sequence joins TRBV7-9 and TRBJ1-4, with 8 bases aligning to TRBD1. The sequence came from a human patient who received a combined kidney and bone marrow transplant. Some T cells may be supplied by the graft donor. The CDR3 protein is CASSPGDRQGEKLFF. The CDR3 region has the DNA TGTGCCAGCAGCCCCGGGGACAGACAGGGGGAAAAACTGTTTTTT.